This TCR beta chain is drawn from a study of OX40 agonist ivuxolimab in advanced cancers. TCRdb's copy holds only in-frame clones and misses some; the assay was immunoSEQ multiplex PCR. The repertoire has 70,000 or so clones, around 84% of them found once; the top ten carry around 0.73%. Patients with autoimmune history or systemic immunosuppression were excluded. CDR3 length: 17 residues. Per the germline V gene, CDR1 is SGDLS and CDR2 is YYNGEE. After removal of 0 bases from V and 0 bases from J, the junction contained 5 bases not matched to a gene. This specimen consisted of CD4+ or CD8+ T cells sorted from blood, obtained in a trial of the OX40 agonist ivuxolimab. The sequence was collected from an adult with an advanced solid tumor such as melanoma, head and neck, liver or kidney cancer. This chain joins TRBV9 and TRBJ2-1; TRBD2 matches at 8 bases. The CDR3 bases are TGTGCCAGCAGCGTAGCGTCTGCGGGGGGCTCCTACAATGAGCAGTTCTTC. Translated: CASSVASAGGSYNEQFF.